These 8 T cell receptor beta chains originate from one sample sequenced in a study of T cells after yellow fever vaccination. From the 5' RACE reads, TCRdb called clonotypes with MiXCR, one entry per CDR3 protein. The table records nearly 300,000 distinct CDR3 sequences, approximately 10% of them present only once. The sample in question was CD4+ T cells sorted from PBMCs, obtained 5 days after the yellow fever booster vaccination. These receptors were taken from a man younger than 35 who received the YFV17D yellow fever vaccine.

The V call is TRBV6-2 or TRBV6-3, the J call TRBJ2-7; maybe TRBD1 (6 bases). The ends were cut back, 7 bases at V and 5 bases at J, with 18 bases in the middle. Germline CDR1 MNHEY, CDR2 SVGEGT. The CDR3 contains 14 residues. The CDR3 sequence is CASTHPQGSHEQYF. Written as DNA, the CDR3 is TGTGCCAGCACCCACCCTCAGGGGTCCCACGAGCAGTACTTC.

This clonotype was recorded many times. The gene calls are TRBV20-1 and TRBJ2-5, with TRBD1 identical over 10 bases. Per the germline V gene, CDR1 is DFQATT and CDR2 is SNEGSKA (reference sequence). Losses at the gene ends were 0 bases for V and 9 bases for J; bases not matched to a gene: 13. The CDR3 runs 16 residues. CDR3 sequence: CSARDLRQGAISAQYF. CDR3 nucleotide sequence: TGCAGTGCTAGAGATCTACGACAGGGGGCGATTTCTGCCCAGTACTTC.

V is TRBV6-6 and J is TRBJ2-7; D might be TRBD1 (6 bases). The V end was cut by 5 bases, the J end by 4 bases, with 12 bases between. Germline V lookup: CDR1 MNHNY, CDR2 SVGAGI (reference sequence). The CDR3 consists of 13 residues. The CDR3 bases are TGTGCCAGCAGTCCGTCTACAGGGTACGAGCAGTACTTC. It translates to CASSPSTGYEQYF.

This sequence joins TRBV12-3 or TRBV12-4 and TRBJ2-1, with D perhaps given as TRBD1 or TRBD2 (5 bases each). This CDR3 is built from 16 residues. The ends were cut back, 6 bases at V and 0 bases at J, with 15 bases in the middle. CDR3 residues: CASSPGQTSSYNEQFF. DNA for the CDR3: TGTGCCAGCAGCCCGGGGCAGACGAGCTCCTACAATGAGCAGTTCTTC.

This clonotype came up a few times. The chain carries TRBV24-1 and TRBJ2-2, with D perhaps given as TRBD1 or TRBD2 (5 bases each). V dropped 7 bases and J dropped 6 bases, with 11 bases sitting between them. This CDR3 region has 13 residues. CDR1 KGHDR and CDR2 SFDVKD come from the germline V gene. The CDR3 here is CATSGTGAGELFF. The CDR3 region has the DNA TGTGCCACCAGCGGGACCGGAGCCGGGGAGCTGTTTTTT.

The V and J genes are TRBV18 and TRBJ2-7; D perhaps matches TRBD2 (5 bases). There are 15 residues in the CDR3. Trimming took off 2 bases at V and 4 bases at J, with 15 bases between the two ends. Germline assignment: CDR1 KGHSH and CDR2 LQKENI. The CDR3 sequence: CASSPGQTTSYEQYF. As DNA, the CDR3 is TGTGCCAGCTCACCAGGGCAGACTACCTCATACGAGCAGTACTTC. The full variable domain, its missing parts supplied by reference TRBV18 and TRBJ2-7, is NAGVMQNPRHLVRRRGQEARLRCSPMKGHSHVYWYRQLPEEGLKFMVYLQKENIIDESGMPKERFSAEFPKEGPSILRIQQVVRGDSAAYFCASSPGQTTSYEQYFGPGTRLTVT.

The gene calls are TRBV6-5 and TRBJ1-1; TRBD1 agrees at 9 bases. J lost 2 bases, V lost 4 bases, and 5 bases had no gene match. The CDR3 runs to 15 residues. Germline V gene sequence: CDR1 MNHEY, CDR2 SVGAGI. CDR3 DNA: TGTGCCAGCAGTTCTCGGGACAGGGTTAACACTGAAGCTTTCTTT. It encodes CASSSRDRVNTEAFF.

This clonotype was detected many times. The chain couples TRBV20-1 to TRBJ2-7, with D maybe TRBD1 (6 bases). Germline loops: CDR1 DFQATT, CDR2 SNEGSKA (reference sequence). This CDR3 is 12 amino acids long. The V end was cut by 1 base, the J end by 5 bases, with 9 bases between. In nucleotides, the CDR3 is TGCAGTGCTAGAGGGACAGTTGACGAGCAGTACTTC. Its protein is CSARGTVDEQYF.